The T cell receptor beta chain under discussion was sequenced for a study of blood T cell repertoires in COVID-19. On the study more broadly: There were acute and convalescent COVID-19 samples, and they came from the United States, Italy and Spain.

V lost 2 bases and J lost 1, with 4 bases in between. The CDR3 loop spans 13 amino acids. CDR1 is SEHNR and CDR2 is FQNEAQ in the germline V gene (reference sequence). As handled by the study authors: The assay estimated nucleated cells by amplifying reference gene primers. Produced via immunoSEQ multiplex PCR; TCRdb's table is partial and in-frame only. V, J and clone size derive from that table, while D and trimming were established from the DNA sequence. The sample records fewer than 70,000 clones, roughly 85% being singletons. Sequences were obtained from peripheral blood. V is TRBV7-9 and J is TRBJ2-3; D uncertain. This clonotype originated in a man in his fifties with acute or convalescent COVID-19. The CDR3 loop is CASSLSGTDTQYF. In nucleotides, the CDR3 is TGTGCCAGCAGCTTATCCGGCACAGATACGCAGTATTTT.